This T cell receptor beta chain comes out of a study of CXCR3-negative and CXCR3-positive naive CD8 T cells. The libraries of TRB cDNA were constructed through 5' RACE using UMI labels. TCRdb re-called the 5' RACE reads, yielding one record per CDR3 amino acid sequence without DNA. The listing contains some 130,000 distinct CDR3 sequences. General observations from the study: In CXCR3-positive naive cells, the TRB CDR3s were more hydrophobic than in CXCR3-negative naive cells. Most assays used freshly isolated PBMCs, as cryopreservation partially reduced CXCR3. Surface CD5 looked about the same in the naive subsets, so the authors worked out TCR strength from TRB CDR3 properties. Comparably high diversity marked both naive subsets, whereas memory CD8+ cells had much lower diversity.

This CDR3 is built from 16 residues. Germline V gene sequence: CDR1 PRHDT, CDR2 FYEKMQ (reference sequence). Concerning this clonotype: Its specificity is unknown.

CD45RO-CCR7+CD27+CD95- characterized naive CD8+ T cells. The clonotype was recovered from a human donor in good health. Some clones in this sample may be carry-over from other donors' samples. Sequenced sample: naive CXCR3+ CD8+ T cells from blood. Specified subset: CD45RO-CCR7+CD27+CD95- naive CD8+ T cells expressing CXCR3 (TNR3+). The V gene is TRBV13, the J gene TRBJ2-5; TCRdb names TRBD1, which stays unverified in the absence of DNA. The CDR3: CASSPRRGPYQETQYF.